The next 9 T cell receptor beta chains were all read from a single sample in a study of neoadjuvant nivolumab and ipilimumab in lung cancer. Clones were read by immunoSEQ multiplex PCR, and TCRdb kept only the in-frame ones, dropping some. Here the sample spans approximately 17,000 clones, roughly three quarters being singletons. This material consisted of tumor tissue, taken after neoadjuvant nivolumab, alone or with ipilimumab, at or shortly before surgery. These receptors all stem from an adult with non-small cell lung cancer.

This clone is labeled medium-sized (0.01 to 0.1%). The chain combines TRBV7-6 with TRBJ1-1; D is unresolved. V lost 1 base and J lost 1, with 7 bases in between. The CDR3 contains 14 residues. Germline assignment: CDR1 SGHVS and CDR2 FNYEAQ. The CDR3 sequence is CASSLEPSNTEAFF. Here the CDR3 DNA reads TGTGCCAGCAGCTTAGAGCCCTCGAACACTGAAGCTTTCTTT.

This chain links TRBV28 with TRBJ1-5, with a weak D call TRBD1 (5 bases). The CDR3 has 19 residues. Germline V CDR1 and CDR2: MDHEN, SYDVKM. With 3 bases removed from V and 1 base from J, the gap between germline ends came to 22 bases. This CDR3 reads CASSFPTGRREKSNQPQHF. For the CDR3, the DNA is TGTGCCAGCAGTTTTCCGACTGGGCGCAGGGAAAAAAGCAATCAGCCCCAGCATTTT. Looking up the rest from reference TRBV28 and TRBJ1-5 gives the full variable domain: DVKVTQSSRYLVKRTGEKVFLECVQDMDHENMFWYRQDPGLGLRLIYFSYDVKMKEKGDIPEGYSVSREKKERFSLILESASTNQTSMYLCASSFPTGRREKSNQPQHFGDGTRLSIL.

The rearrangement links TRBV7-7 to TRBJ2-1; D gene uncertain. V lost 2 bases, J lost 0 bases, and 8 bases lay in between. The germline gives CDR1 SSHAT, CDR2 FNYEAQ (reference sequence). The CDR3 contains 15 residues. The CDR3 nucleotides read TGTGCCAGCAGCTTAAGTGTCCTCTCCTACAATGAGCAGTTCTTC. This gives the protein CASSLSVLSYNEQFF.

The chain joins TRBV15 to TRBJ1-2, with 7 bases aligning to TRBD1. CDR1 is LNHNV and CDR2 is YYDKDF in the germline V gene (reference sequence). This CDR3 comprises 17 residues. The V and J ends lost 0 bases and 0 bases, in that order; junction bases with no gene match: 7. The CDR3: CATSRDPEGATNYGYTF. The CDR3 DNA follows: TGTGCCACCAGCAGAGATCCGGAGGGGGCAACTAACTATGGCTACACCTTC.

The rearrangement links TRBV7-9 to TRBJ2-6; D could derive from TRBD1 or TRBD2 (6 bases each). V lost 5 bases and J 19 bases, leaving 18 bases between the germline ends. The CDR3 totals 12 residues. Germline V lookup: CDR1 SEHNR, CDR2 FQNEAQ (reference sequence). CDR3 sequence reads: CASSPETGAGTF. Here the CDR3 DNA reads TGTGCCAGCAGCCCAGAGACAGGCGCGGGAACTTTC.

This chain links TRBV28 with TRBJ1-2; D may be TRBD1 (5 bases). Looked up from germline, CDR1 is MDHEN and CDR2 is SYDVKM. V lost 6 bases to trimming and J lost 7 bases, with 15 bases between them. CDR3 length equals 13 residues. The CDR3 sequence: CASSPIGGGGYTF. The CDR3 DNA sequence: TGTGCCAGCAGCCCGATTGGGGGGGGTGGCTACACCTTC.

The chain recombines TRBV4-3 with TRBJ2-1; 8 positions agree with TRBD2. The V gene's germline CDR1 is LGHNA and CDR2 YSLEER. V lost 5 bases to trimming and J lost 8 bases; unmatched junction nucleotides: 11. This CDR3 comprises 15 residues. The chain's CDR3 is CASSKSGSYQHEQFF. DNA for the CDR3: TGCGCCAGCAGCAAAAGCGGGAGTTATCAACATGAGCAGTTCTTC.

This clone has just a few counts. Here the CDR3 reads CASSVAEGRLGGNEQFF. The CDR3 DNA is TGTGCCAGCAGCGTAGCTGAGGGGCGACTAGGTGGCAATGAGCAGTTCTTC. The chain couples TRBV9 to TRBJ2-1; a weak D match, TRBD2 (6 bases). V was shortened by 0 bases and J by 6 bases, with 19 bases between the two germline ends. Germline CDR1 reads SGDLS; CDR2 reads YYNGEE. The CDR3 length is 17 residues.

The chain employs TRBV5-1 and TRBJ1-1; the D is unclear. Germline loops: CDR1 SGHRS, CDR2 YFSETQ. The CDR3 contains 14 residues. Trimming cost V 3 bases and J 1 base, with 10 bases left between them. CDR3 nucleotides: TGCGCCAGCAGCTCTACCCGAGGGAACACTGAAGCTTTCTTT. Amino acid sequence: CASSSTRGNTEAFF. The whole variable domain, filled in from reference TRBV5-1 and TRBJ1-1, reads KAGVTQTPRYLIKTRGQQVTLSCSPISGHRSVSWYQQTPGQGLQFLFEYFSETQRNKGNFPGRFSGRQFSNSRSEMNVSTLELGDSALYLCASSSTRGNTEAFFGQGTRLTVV.